A selection of T cell receptor beta chains follows, all from one sample in a study of beta chain features in type 1 diabetes. The table came from immunoSEQ multiplex PCR; TCRdb's copy has only in-frame clones and leaves some out. The repertoire includes 140,000 to 150,000 clones, approximately 52% of them detected once, and over 0.4% sits in the top ten. The sequenced sample was Tregs from blood. The receptors shown here come from a young man in good health. Both conserved end residues are part of each CDR3. A D gene is named only where the DNA matches it firmly. Not every row has a clone size; where given, it reads once, few, many or a size class.

clone_size d_call j_call v_call cdr3_aa cdr3_nt
- - TRBJ1-4 TRBV7-9 CASSFAPGDTTNEKLFF TGTGCCAGCAGCTTCGCCCCAGGGGACACAACTAATGAAAAACTGTTTTTT
few TRBD1 TRBJ2-1 TRBV5-1 CASSPTWDRGFNEQFF TGCGCCAGCAGCCCTACATGGGACAGGGGCTTCAATGAGCAGTTCTTC
few TRBD1 TRBJ1-3 TRBV6-5 CASRGQLSVHTIYF TGTGCCAGCAGGGGACAGCTCTCTGTTCACACCATATATTTT
once - TRBJ1-2 TRBV5-1 CASSFTGAWRGGYTF TGCGCCAGCAGCTTTACCGGGGCCTGGAGGGGTGGCTACACCTTC
- TRBD1 TRBJ1-1 TRBV27 CASSNRGTRWGNTEAFF TGTGCCAGCAGTAACAGGGGGACGAGGTGGGGGAACACTGAAGCTTTCTTT
- - TRBJ2-1 TRBV10-3 CAISESTRGSLNEQFF TGTGCCATCAGTGAGTCGACAAGGGGCAGTCTCAATGAGCAGTTCTTC
few - TRBJ1-1 TRBV5-1 CASSFRDTYTEAFF TGCGCCAGCAGCTTCCGGGACACCTACACTGAAGCTTTCTTT
- - TRBJ1-2 TRBV29-1 CSVGIGQHHYGYTF TGCAGCGTTGGTATAGGACAGCACCACTATGGCTACACCTTC
- - TRBJ2-3 TRBV7-2 CASSLVGLLTDTQYF TGTGCCAGCAGCCTAGTTGGCCTCTTGACAGATACGCAGTATTTT
- TRBD2 TRBJ2-7 TRBV28 CASSLWLAGGPKYEQYF TGTGCCAGCAGTTTATGGCTAGCGGGAGGGCCTAAGTACGAGCAGTACTTC
- TRBD1 TRBJ2-7 TRBV18 CASSPRDRDEQYF TGTGCCAGCTCACCACGCGACAGGGACGAGCAGTACTTC
- - TRBJ2-6 TRBV7-9 CASSLLAVPGANVLTF TGTGCCAGCAGCCTTCTCGCAGTCCCTGGGGCCAACGTCCTGACTTTC
- TRBD1 TRBJ1-5 TRBV19 CASSFDRVLVRPQHF TGTGCCAGTAGTTTTGACAGGGTGTTAGTCCGGCCCCAGCATTTT